The T cell receptor beta chain under discussion was sequenced for a study of shared clonotypes between healthy human individuals. Deep was the level at which the assay was run. Sorted-subset replicate PCR reactions were performed with 200 ng DNA, corresponding to tens of thousands of T cell genomes. Assay: immunoSEQ multiplex PCR; the TCRdb copy retains only in-frame clones and omits some. Found here are nearly 1,000,000 clones, 76% of them singletons; the top ten hold over 1.3%. This CDR3 region has 16 residues. CDR1 and CDR2 (germline): MNHNY, SVGAGI (reference sequence). The J segment lost 0 bases and the V segment lost 6 bases, leaving 4 bases of the junction unmatched. This clone was observed once. Its specificity is not known. Study-wide points: Naive subsets usually exceeded memory subsets in estimated richness.

The TCR originated in a young man in good health. This chain links TRBV6-6 with TRBJ1-4, with 10 positions matching TRBD1. Sequencing was performed on memory CD4+ T cells sorted from blood. Specified subset: CD45RA-negative fraction. The DNA of the CDR3 is TGTGCCAGCAGCTTCGGACAGGGGGCAACTAATGAAAAACTGTTTTTT. This codes for CASSFGQGATNEKLFF.